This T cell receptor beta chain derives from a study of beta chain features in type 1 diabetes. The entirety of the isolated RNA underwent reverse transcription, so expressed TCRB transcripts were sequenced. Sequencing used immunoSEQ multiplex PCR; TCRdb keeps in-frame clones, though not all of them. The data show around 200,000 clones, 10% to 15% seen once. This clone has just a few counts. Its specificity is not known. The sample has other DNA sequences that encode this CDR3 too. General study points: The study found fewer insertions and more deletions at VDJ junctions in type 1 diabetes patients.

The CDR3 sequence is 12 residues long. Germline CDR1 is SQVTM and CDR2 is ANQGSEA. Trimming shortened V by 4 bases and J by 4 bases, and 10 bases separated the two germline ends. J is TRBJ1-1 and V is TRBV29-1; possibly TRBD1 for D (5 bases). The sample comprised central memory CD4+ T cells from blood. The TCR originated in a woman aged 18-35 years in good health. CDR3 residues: CSVGQGSTEAFF. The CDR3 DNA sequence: TGCAGCGTTGGCCAGGGTAGCACTGAAGCTTTCTTT.